The clone carrying this TCR beta chain has a single count. Its antigen is unidentified. This specimen belongs to a study of T cell responses to AZD1222 COVID-19 vaccine. Whole-study results and caveats: With dominance at 160-218 and 743-854, vaccine-associated CD4 TCRs spanned spike. White British ancestry dominated among donors, who included more females, and clonal diversity was possibly underestimated.

Clones were read by immunoSEQ multiplex PCR, and TCRdb kept only the in-frame ones, dropping some. The table has over 60,000 clones, roughly 84% seen once. The ends lost 1 base at V and 10 bases at J; junction bases unmatched: 14. Germline V CDR1 and CDR2: LNHDA, SQIVND (reference sequence). CDR3 length equals 18 residues. Specimen: peripheral blood, collected on day 0 of AZD1222 vaccination. V is TRBV19 and J is TRBJ2-1; 12 bases are a match to TRBD2. The sequence derives from an adult in good health. As DNA, the CDR3 is TGTGCCAGTAGTATAGCTTTACGTGGACTAGCGGGACAGGGGGAGCAGTTCTTC. Translated, it gives CASSIALRGLAGQGEQFF.